The 20 T cell receptor beta chains given below trace back to one sample, sequenced in a study of CD8+CD57+ T cells in acquired aplastic anemia. Investigators profiled TCR beta VDJ and CDR3 from genomic DNA template. In TCRdb, the reads were re-called with MiXCR into one record per CDR3 protein. The sample holds roughly 280,000 distinct CDR3 sequences, about 50% seen once. Individuals selected for sequencing had exhibited CD8+CD57+ cell expansion on flow cytometry. The material sequenced was sorted CD4+, CD8+, or CD8+CD57+ T cells (not recorded which) from PBMCs. Receptors originate from a human donor with aplastic anemia.

This clonotype has ten or more counts. The chain uses TRBV5-6 and TRBJ2-6; 7 bases match TRBD1. Germline loops: CDR1 SGHDT, CDR2 YYEEEE. After removal of 4 bases from V and 4 bases from J, the junction contained 14 bases not matched to a gene. The length of the CDR3 is 18 residues. The CDR3 here is CASSKKTGWTRGANVLTF. For the CDR3, the DNA is TGTGCCAGCAGCAAAAAGACAGGGTGGACGAGAGGGGCCAACGTCCTGACTTTC.

Ten or more counts support this clonotype. One junction end does not reproduce the germline sequence, and a read error may be involved. J is TRBJ1-5 and V is TRBV7-8; D unclear. Per germline, CDR1 SGHVS and CDR2 FQNEAQ. This CDR3 is built from 15 residues. Here the CDR3 DNA reads TGTGCCAGCAGTTTAGACGGAACTAGCAATCAGCCCCAGCATTTT. This translates into CASSLDGTSNQPQHF. Full variable domain (remainder filled in from reference TRBV7-8 and TRBJ1-5): GAGVSQSPRYKVAKRGQDVALRCDPISGHVSLFWYQQALGQGPEFLTYFQNEAQLDKSGLPSDRFFAERPEGSVSTLKIQRTQQEDSAVYLCASSLDGTSNQPQHFGDGTRLSIL.

The rearrangement uses TRBV24-1 and TRBJ1-5; TRBD1 might be the D (6 bases). V was shortened by 4 bases and J by 6 bases, with 15 bases between the two germline ends. This CDR3 has 15 amino acids. Looked up from germline, CDR1 is KGHDR and CDR2 is SFDVKD. CDR3: CATSDGDQGIQPQHF. The CDR3 DNA follows: TGTGCCACCAGTGACGGGGACCAGGGGATTCAGCCCCAGCATTTT.

About this clonotype: A much larger clone differs from this one at a single base, so this may be a read error. The J gene is TRBJ1-5, the V gene TRBV7-6, with D perhaps TRBD1 (6 bases). Germline V gene lookup returns CDR1 SGHVS and CDR2 FNYEAQ. This CDR3 is built from 15 residues. CDR3 loop: CPSSAEGGRDQPQHF. CDR3 bases: TGTCCCAGCAGCGCTGAAGGGGGGAGGGATCAGCCCCAGCATTTT.

This clonotype was observed many times. CDR3 coding DNA: TGCGCCAGCAGCTTGGGACAGGGAGGAAACACCATATATTTT. Its protein is CASSLGQGGNTIYF. The genes are TRBV5-1 and TRBJ1-3; 7 bases are shared with TRBD1. Trimming at V came to 0 bases and at J to 4 bases, leaving 1 base not matched to a gene. CDR1 and CDR2 (germline): SGHRS, YFSETQ. The CDR3 loop spans 14 amino acids.

This chain uses TRBV5-1 with TRBJ1-3; no clear D. V lost 6 bases and J lost 0, with 13 bases in between. This CDR3 has 15 residues. In germline, CDR1 is SGHRS, CDR2 YFSETQ. CDR3 protein: CASTQEATSGNTIYF. The CDR3 DNA is TGCGCCAGCACCCAGGAGGCTACCTCTGGAAACACCATATATTTT.

The table lists this clonotype with many counts. The CDR3: CASELHRTGELFF. CDR3 in DNA: TGTGCCAGCGAGTTACACAGAACCGGGGAGCTGTTTTTT. The chain links TRBV2 to TRBJ2-2; no clear D gene. This CDR3 is built from 13 residues. Per the germline V gene, CDR1 is SNHLY and CDR2 is FYNNEI. The V gene lost 8 bases and the J gene lost 5 bases, with 12 bases spanning the gap.

V and J are TRBV2 and TRBJ2-7; 12 nucleotides agree with TRBD2. The last part of the DNA fits TRBJ2-1 better; the J call may be wrong. This CDR3 is 14 amino acids long. CDR1 SNHLY and CDR2 FYNNEI come from the germline V gene. The CDR3 DNA reads TGTGCCAGCAGTGAAACTAGCGGGAGGTATGAGCAGTTCTTC. This encodes CASSETSGRYEQFF.

This chain joins TRBV9 and TRBJ2-7, with D tentatively TRBD1 or TRBD2 (5 bases each). V lost 3 bases to trimming and J lost 6 bases, with 19 bases between them. The CDR3 covers 15 residues. The germline V gene has CDR1 SGDLS and CDR2 YYNGEE. The CDR3 is CASSGGDVTAGEQYF. The CDR3 coding sequence is TGTGCCAGCAGCGGAGGGGATGTTACGGCAGGCGAGCAGTACTTC.

This clonotype occurred many times. The rearrangement uses TRBV6-1 and TRBJ1-2; D remains ambiguous. The CDR3 runs to 12 residues. Germline lookup yields CDR1 MNHNS and CDR2 SASEGT. Trimming cost V 4 bases and J 7 bases, with 10 bases left between them. The CDR3 nucleotides are TGTGCCAGCAGTGCGAGGGTAGGTGGCTACACCTTC. Its protein product is CASSARVGGYTF.

V and J are TRBV15 and TRBJ1-6; 8 bases align to TRBD1. Trimming took 0 bases from V and 9 from J; bases not matched to a gene: 10. This CDR3 is built from 17 residues. From germline, CDR1 is LNHNV and CDR2 YYDKDF (reference sequence). The CDR3 reads CATSRETFRTGFSPLHF. CDR3 nucleotide sequence: TGTGCCACCAGCAGAGAAACTTTTAGGACAGGGTTTTCACCCCTCCACTTT.

This clonotype showed up many times. This chain connects TRBV29-1 to TRBJ2-1, with 9 bases matching TRBD1. Germline CDR1 and CDR2: SQVTM and ANQGSEA. After removal of 7 bases from V and 3 bases from J, the junction contained 10 bases not matched to a gene. The CDR3 totals 15 residues. The CDR3 spells CSAPTGGGIYNEQFF. Written as DNA, the CDR3 is TGCAGCGCCCCGACAGGGGGAGGTATCTACAATGAGCAGTTCTTC.

The count of this clonotype is one. V gene TRBV12-3 or TRBV12-4 combines with J gene TRBJ2-7, with D possibly being TRBD1 or TRBD2 (5 bases each). Trimming removed 8 bases from V and 4 bases from J, with 15 bases in between. The CDR3 totals 13 residues. The CDR3 loop is CASARDGRYEQYF. The CDR3 DNA reads as TGTGCCAGCGCTCGGGACGGAAGATACGAGCAGTACTTC.

The J gene is TRBJ2-1, the V gene TRBV7-8, with D possibly being TRBD2 (6 bases). V was trimmed by 7 bases and J by 5 bases, leaving 18 bases between them. From germline, CDR1 is SGHVS and CDR2 FQNEAQ. This CDR3 has 15 residues. The CDR3 DNA reads as TGTGCCAGCACCCAGGGCGGGGCCTTAAACAATGAGCAGTTCTTC. Translated: CASTQGGALNNEQFF.

This chain links TRBV7-2 with TRBJ2-7; D not certain. Germline CDR1 and CDR2: SGHTA and FQGNSA. This CDR3 is 13 amino acids long. The ends were cut back, 1 base at V and 7 bases at J, with 11 bases in the middle. This chain's CDR3 is CASSLDRIGEQYF. The CDR3, as DNA: TGTGCCAGCAGCTTAGACCGGATAGGGGAGCAGTACTTC.

The J gene is TRBJ2-1, the V gene TRBV24-1; 7 nucleotides line up with TRBD1. This CDR3 region has 15 residues. Germline trimming cut 3 bases from V and 8 bases from J; bases unmatched to any gene: 9. The germline V gene has CDR1 KGHDR and CDR2 SFDVKD. In DNA form, the CDR3 reads TGTGCCACCAGTGATCCTAGACAGGGTGAGGATGAGCAGTTCTTC. Translation gives CATSDPRQGEDEQFF.

This clonotype was observed a few times. The chain is built from TRBV7-8 and TRBJ2-1; 11 bases are shared with TRBD2. The CDR3 sequence is 14 residues long. Germline lookup yields CDR1 SGHVS and CDR2 FQNEAQ. The ends lost 5 bases at V and 9 bases at J; junction bases unmatched: 6. CDR3 in amino acids: CASSKGLAASEQFF. The CDR3 DNA follows: TGTGCCAGCAGCAAGGGACTAGCGGCCAGTGAGCAGTTCTTC.

V and J are TRBV7-8 and TRBJ1-3; no firm D call. With 5 bases removed from V and 0 bases from J, the gap between germline ends came to 8 bases. The CDR3 sequence is 14 residues long. CDR1 is SGHVS, CDR2 FQNEAQ, per germline. DNA of the CDR3: TGTGCCAGCAGCCGCGATATCTCTGGAAACACCATATATTTT. Amino acids: CASSRDISGNTIYF.

This clonotype turned up a few times. The chain uses TRBV18 and TRBJ2-5, with TRBD2 matching over 13 bases. V was clipped by 3 bases and J by 2 bases; unmatched bases: 3. CDR1 and CDR2 (germline): KGHSH, LQKENI. The CDR3 extends over 16 amino acids. DNA for the CDR3: TGTGCCAGCTCACCGGGACTAGCGGGGTTTCAAGAGACCCAGTACTTC. Protein: CASSPGLAGFQETQYF.

The rearrangement uses TRBV24-1 and TRBJ1-5, with 7 bases lining up with TRBD1. Germline lookup yields CDR1 KGHDR and CDR2 SFDVKD. V dropped 5 bases and J dropped 6; count of bases not matched to a gene: 6. There are 14 residues in the CDR3. CDR3 residues: CATSGPQGIQPQHF. Written as DNA, the CDR3 is TGTGCCACCAGTGGACCACAGGGGATTCAGCCCCAGCATTTT.